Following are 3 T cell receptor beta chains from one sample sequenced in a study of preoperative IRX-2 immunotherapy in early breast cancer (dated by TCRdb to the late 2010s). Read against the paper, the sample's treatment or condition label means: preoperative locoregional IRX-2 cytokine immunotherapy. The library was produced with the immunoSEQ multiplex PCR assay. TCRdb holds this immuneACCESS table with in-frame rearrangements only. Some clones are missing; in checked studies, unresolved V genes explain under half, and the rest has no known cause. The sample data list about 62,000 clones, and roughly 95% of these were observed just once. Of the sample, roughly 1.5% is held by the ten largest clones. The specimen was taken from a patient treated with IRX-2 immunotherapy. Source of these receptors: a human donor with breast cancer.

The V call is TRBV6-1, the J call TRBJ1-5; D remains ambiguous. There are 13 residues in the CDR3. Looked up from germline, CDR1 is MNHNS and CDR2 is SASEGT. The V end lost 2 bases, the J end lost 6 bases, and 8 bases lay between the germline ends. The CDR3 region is CASSEFESQPQHF. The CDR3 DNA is TGTGCCAGCAGTGAATTTGAGAGTCAGCCCCAGCATTTT.

Here the CDR3 reads CASSQARGGAGYNEQFF. Written as DNA, the CDR3 is TGTGCCAGCAGCCAAGCACGGGGGGGGGCGGGCTACAATGAGCAGTTCTTC. This chain connects TRBV4-2 to TRBJ2-1; TRBD2 agrees at 8 bases. This CDR3 comprises 17 residues. After removal of 1 base from V and 3 bases from J, the junction contained 8 bases not matched to a gene. The germline V gene has CDR1 LGHNA and CDR2 YNFKEQ.

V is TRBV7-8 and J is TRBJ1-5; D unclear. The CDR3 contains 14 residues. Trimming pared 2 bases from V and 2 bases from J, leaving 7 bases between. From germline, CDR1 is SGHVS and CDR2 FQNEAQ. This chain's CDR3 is CASSLSLGNQPQHF. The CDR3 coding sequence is TGTGCCAGCAGCTTATCGCTTGGCAATCAGCCCCAGCATTTT. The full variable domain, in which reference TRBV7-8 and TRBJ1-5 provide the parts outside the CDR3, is GAGVSQSPRYKVAKRGQDVALRCDPISGHVSLFWYQQALGQGPEFLTYFQNEAQLDKSGLPSDRFFAERPEGSVSTLKIQRTQQEDSAVYLCASSLSLGNQPQHFGDGTRLSIL.